What follows are 15 T cell receptor beta chains derived from one specimen sequenced in a study of PD-L1 blockade in urothelial cancer. Profiling relied on immunoSEQ multiplex PCR, and the TCRdb table lists in-frame clones only, not all of them. The sample contains approximately 34,000 clones, 70% to 85% of which appear only once. The sample consisted of PBMCs, taken around atezolizumab (anti-PD-L1) treatment. The origin of the receptors is a man in his sixties with urothelial cancer.

V gene TRBV30 combines with J gene TRBJ2-7, with 11 bases identical to TRBD1. CDR3 length equals 13 residues. V was pared by 0 bases and J by 11 bases, with 6 bases of the junction left unmatched. Germline CDR1 reads GTSNPN; CDR2 reads SVGIG (reference sequence). The CDR3 region has the DNA TGTGCCTGGAGTGTAAACCGGGACAGGGGGAAGTACTTC. This sequence encodes CAWSVNRDRGKYF.

The chain uses TRBV4-1 and TRBJ2-7; D unresolved. There are 15 residues in the CDR3. Germline values: CDR1 MGHRA, CDR2 YSYEKL. Trimming stripped 0 bases from V and 3 bases from J, with 12 bases between. CDR3 amino acids: CASSQEEHSYYEQYF. CDR3 sequence (DNA): TGCGCCAGCAGCCAAGAGGAGCACTCCTACTACGAGCAGTACTTC.

This sequence joins TRBV19 and TRBJ2-7, with TRBD1 matching over 7 bases. This CDR3 region has 14 residues. The ends lost 5 bases at V and 6 bases at J; junction bases unmatched: 10. Germline loops: CDR1 LNHDA, CDR2 SQIVND (reference sequence). The chain's CDR3 is CASSDRDSSFEQYF. The DNA for the CDR3 is TGTGCCAGTAGTGACCGGGACAGTAGCTTCGAGCAGTACTTC.

V gene TRBV10-3 combines with J gene TRBJ1-4; 7 bases are shared with TRBD1. The CDR3 is 14 residues long. The germline V gene has CDR1 ENHRY and CDR2 SYGVKD. V gave up 3 bases and J gave up 7 bases; unmatched junction bases: 5. The chain's CDR3 is CAISDPGGSEKLFF. DNA of the CDR3: TGTGCCATCAGTGATCCAGGGGGTAGTGAAAAACTGTTTTTT.

The chain has TRBV5-1 and TRBJ1-1, with D maybe TRBD1 (5 bases). Trimming left V 0 bases short and J 10 bases short, with 7 bases between. This CDR3 has 11 residues. The V gene's germline CDR1 is SGHRS and CDR2 YFSETQ. This CDR3 reads CASSLDRRAFF. CDR3 coding DNA: TGCGCCAGCAGCTTGGACAGGCGAGCTTTCTTT.

V usage is TRBV10-3 and J usage is TRBJ2-1; 7 bases match TRBD1. V shed 4 bases and J 10 bases; nucleotides not matched to a gene: 7. Germline-derived CDR1 and CDR2 are ENHRY and SYGVKD. This CDR3 has 13 amino acids. The CDR3 loop reads CAISANRGPEQFF. As DNA, the CDR3 is TGTGCCATCAGTGCCAATAGGGGGCCGGAGCAGTTCTTC.

The chain has TRBV5-1 and TRBJ2-7; the match to TRBD1 covers 7 bases. This CDR3 region has 14 residues. Germline V lookup: CDR1 SGHRS, CDR2 YFSETQ. Unmatched junction bases numbered 3, after V lost 3 bases and J lost 0 bases. For the CDR3, the DNA is TGCGCCAGCAGCTCTTACAGGGGCTCCTACGAGCAGTACTTC. This gives the protein CASSSYRGSYEQYF.

V gene TRBV2 combines with J gene TRBJ2-7, with D tentatively TRBD2 (7 bases). The V gene lost 6 bases and the J gene lost 8 bases, with 17 bases spanning the gap. The CDR3 consists of 13 residues. Germline values: CDR1 SNHLY, CDR2 FYNNEI. The CDR3 region has the DNA TGTGCCAGCAGCTTCGCATCCGGGGGGCAGCAGTACTTC. Amino acids: CASSFASGGQQYF.

The V and J genes are TRBV7-2 and TRBJ2-7, with TRBD2 matching over 7 bases. Germline V gene sequence: CDR1 SGHTA, CDR2 FQGNSA. The CDR3 loop spans 14 amino acids. J was trimmed by 1 base and V by 0 bases; bases with no gene match: 0. The CDR3 reads CASSLAGGSYEQYF. For the CDR3, the DNA is TGTGCCAGCAGCTTAGCGGGGGGGTCCTACGAGCAGTACTTC.

This chain connects TRBV5-8 to TRBJ1-5, with D perhaps matching TRBD1 (6 bases). V gave up 4 bases and J gave up 9 bases, with 23 bases separating them. Germline values: CDR1 SGHTS, CDR2 YDEGEE. This CDR3 has 16 amino acids. This CDR3 reads CASSTLPGTRDRPQHF. The CDR3 DNA follows: TGTGCCAGCAGCACTCTGCCCGGGACACGGGATAGGCCCCAGCATTTT.

The genes are TRBV4-1 and TRBJ2-1, with 8 bases matching TRBD2. Germline V lookup: CDR1 MGHRA, CDR2 YSYEKL. The CDR3 is made up of 15 amino acids. V dropped 1 base and J dropped 6; count of bases not matched to a gene: 5. CDR3 in amino acids: CASSQGWGLVNEQFF. CDR3 DNA sequence: TGCGCCAGCAGCCAAGGTTGGGGACTAGTCAATGAGCAGTTCTTC.

The chain uses TRBV9 and TRBJ1-1; 7 positions match TRBD1. This CDR3 spans 14 amino acids. Per the germline V gene, CDR1 is SGDLS and CDR2 is YYNGEE. The trim removed 5 bases at V and 7 bases at J, leaving 11 bases unmatched. CDR3 sequence: CASRTGPLEGEAFF. CDR3 sequence (DNA): TGTGCCAGCAGGACAGGGCCTCTTGAAGGTGAAGCTTTCTTT. Filled out from reference TRBV9 and TRBJ1-1, the complete variable domain reads DSGVTQTPKHLITATGQRVTLRCSPRSGDLSVYWYQQSLDQGLQFLIQYYNGEERAKGNILERFSAQQFPDLHSELNLSSLELGDSALYFCASRTGPLEGEAFFGQGTRLTVV.

The V call is TRBV2, the J call TRBJ2-3; TRBD1 might be the D (6 bases). The germline gives CDR1 SNHLY, CDR2 FYNNEI. The CDR3 contains 13 residues. The germline V and J ends were trimmed by 7 bases and 1 base, with 9 bases remaining between them. CDR3 sequence: CASTGQRTDTQYF. The CDR3 nucleotides are TGTGCCAGCACCGGACAGCGCACAGATACGCAGTATTTT.

V is TRBV18 and J is TRBJ2-7, with 7 bases that match TRBD1. In germline, CDR1 is KGHSH, CDR2 LQKENI. V was clipped by 4 bases and J by 5 bases; unmatched bases: 11. This CDR3 contains 15 residues. The CDR3 spells CASSLRDRVSNEQYF. Written as DNA, the CDR3 is TGTGCCAGCTCACTACGCGACAGGGTGTCCAACGAGCAGTACTTC.

This chain links TRBV29-1 with TRBJ1-4, with D tentatively TRBD1 (5 bases). Between the trimmed V and J ends, which lost 7 bases and 0 bases, there was a span of 12 bases. The CDR3 runs to 14 residues. Germline V CDR1 and CDR2: SQVTM, ANQGSEA. This CDR3 reads CSATVLTTNEKLFF. The CDR3 DNA reads as TGCAGCGCGACAGTGCTGACAACTAATGAAAAACTGTTTTTT.